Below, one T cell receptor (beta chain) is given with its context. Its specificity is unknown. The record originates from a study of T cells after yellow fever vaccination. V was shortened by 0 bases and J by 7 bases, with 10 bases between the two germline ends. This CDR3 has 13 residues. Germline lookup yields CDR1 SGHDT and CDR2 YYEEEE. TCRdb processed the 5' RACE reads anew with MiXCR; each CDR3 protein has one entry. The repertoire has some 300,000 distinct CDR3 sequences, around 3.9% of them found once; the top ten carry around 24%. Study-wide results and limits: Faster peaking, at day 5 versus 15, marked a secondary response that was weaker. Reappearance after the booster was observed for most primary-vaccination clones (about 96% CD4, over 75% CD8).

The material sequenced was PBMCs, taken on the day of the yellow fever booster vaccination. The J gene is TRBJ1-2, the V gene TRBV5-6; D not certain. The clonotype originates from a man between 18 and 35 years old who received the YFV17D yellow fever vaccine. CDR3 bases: TGTGCCAGCAGCTTGGGAACGGGAAGTGGCTACACCTTC. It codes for CASSLGTGSGYTF.